This record concerns one T cell receptor beta chain sequence. Antigen: not known. This sample is part of a study of shared clonotypes between healthy human individuals. Study-level points and caveats: The study found about 4.6% of naive CD4 clonotypes shared across several donors. Some clonotypes were shared by all four sorted-subset donors, while others were not shared. The non-shared ones had lower generation probabilities than the shared ones. Sequencing depth was a factor that was expected to affect clonotype sharing among donors.

Original analysis: Junction-only immunoSEQ sequences carried no quality scores, so filtering differed. Only in-frame clones appear in the TCRdb table, and some are missing; sequencing was by immunoSEQ multiplex PCR. The V and J calls and clone size are taken from that table; D and trimming were inferred from the DNA. The repertoire holds roughly 1.4 million clones, with approximately 98.5% as singletons. The CDR3 sequence is 15 residues long. Per the germline V gene, CDR1 is LNHNV and CDR2 is YYDKDF (reference sequence). The V end was cut by 1 base, the J end by 0 bases, with 6 bases between. The clonotype was recovered from a young man in good health. The gene calls are TRBV15 and TRBJ1-4; possibly TRBD1 for D (5 bases). Sequencing input: naive CD4+ T cells sorted from blood. The subset was: CD45RA+ positively selected. For the CDR3, the DNA is TGTGCCACCAGCAGAGGAGGGGCAACTAATGAAAAACTGTTTTTT. Translating it yields CATSRGGATNEKLFF.